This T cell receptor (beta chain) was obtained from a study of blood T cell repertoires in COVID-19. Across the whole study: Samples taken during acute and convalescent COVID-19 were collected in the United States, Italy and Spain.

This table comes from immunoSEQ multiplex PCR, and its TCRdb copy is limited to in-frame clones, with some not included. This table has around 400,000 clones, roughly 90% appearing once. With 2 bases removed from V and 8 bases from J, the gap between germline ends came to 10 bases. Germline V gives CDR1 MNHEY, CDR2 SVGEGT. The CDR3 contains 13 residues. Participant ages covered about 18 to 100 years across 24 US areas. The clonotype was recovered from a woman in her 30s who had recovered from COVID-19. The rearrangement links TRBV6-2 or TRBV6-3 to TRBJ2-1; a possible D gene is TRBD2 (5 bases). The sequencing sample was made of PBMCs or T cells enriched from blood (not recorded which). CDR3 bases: TGTGCCAGCAGTTACCCCACCGGGGATGAGCAGTTCTTC. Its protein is CASSYPTGDEQFF.